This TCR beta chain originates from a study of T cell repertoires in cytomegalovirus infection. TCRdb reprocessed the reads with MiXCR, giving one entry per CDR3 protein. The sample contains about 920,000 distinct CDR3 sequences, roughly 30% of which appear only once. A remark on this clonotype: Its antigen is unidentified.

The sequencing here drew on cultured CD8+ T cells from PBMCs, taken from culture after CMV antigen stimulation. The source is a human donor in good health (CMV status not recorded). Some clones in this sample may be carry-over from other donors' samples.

CDR3 in amino acids: CATSTPNGGGRVTEGTDTQYF. For the CDR3, the DNA is TGTGCCACCAGCACCCCCAATGGAGGGGGGCGCGTTACGGAGGGCACAGATACGCAGTATTTT. V usage is TRBV15 and J usage is TRBJ2-3; D is tentatively TRBD1 or TRBD2 (6 bases each). The CDR3 is 21 residues long. CDR1 LNHNV and CDR2 YYDKDF come from the germline V gene (reference sequence). The germline V and J ends were trimmed by 4 bases and 1 base, with 30 bases remaining between them.